In its sample, the clone carrying this T cell receptor beta chain is medium-sized. This sample was taken from a study of immune reconstitution after stem cell transplant in scleroderma. TCRdb used MiXCR to reprocess the RT-PCR reads, holding one entry per CDR3 protein. The sample includes 1,500 to 2,000 distinct CDR3 sequences, 3.6% of them seen just once. This CDR3 has 12 residues. The germline CDR1 and CDR2 sequences are DFQATT and SNEGSKA (reference sequence). V dropped 4 bases and J dropped 9 bases, with 10 bases sitting between them. The source is a male donor with systemic sclerosis. V gene TRBV20-1 combines with J gene TRBJ1-6; TRBD1 might be the D (6 bases). This specimen was collected before or after autologous hematopoietic stem cell transplantation (not recorded which). The DNA for the CDR3 is TGCAGTGCTAAGTCAGGGGCTTCACCCCTCCACTTT. It specifies CSAKSGASPLHF.